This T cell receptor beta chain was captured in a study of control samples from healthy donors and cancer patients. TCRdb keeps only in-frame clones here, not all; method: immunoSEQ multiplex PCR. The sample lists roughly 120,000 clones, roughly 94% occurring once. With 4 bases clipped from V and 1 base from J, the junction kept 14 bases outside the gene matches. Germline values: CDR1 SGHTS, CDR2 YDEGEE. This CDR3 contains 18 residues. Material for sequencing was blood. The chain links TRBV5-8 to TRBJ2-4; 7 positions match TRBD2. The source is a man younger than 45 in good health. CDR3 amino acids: CASSAGLGPSLAKNIQYF. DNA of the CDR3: TGTGCCAGCAGCGCAGGACTAGGTCCCTCCTTGGCCAAAAACATTCAGTACTTC. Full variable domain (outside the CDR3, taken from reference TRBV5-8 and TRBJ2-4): EAGVTQSPTHLIKTRGQQATLRCSPISGHTSVYWYQQALGLGLQFLLWYDEGEERNRGNFPPRFSGRQFPNYSSELNVNALELEDSALYLCASSAGLGPSLAKNIQYFGAGTRLSVL.